A single sample gave rise to the 15 T cell receptor beta chains below, sequenced in a study of blood T cell repertoires in COVID-19. Method: immunoSEQ multiplex PCR; TCRdb's copy keeps in-frame clones and lacks some. The sample carries over 200,000 clones, 65% to 90% recorded once. Sequenced input: peripheral blood. The receptors were sampled from a human donor in a cohort sampled during active COVID-19.

The chain combines TRBV30 with TRBJ1-2, with D maybe TRBD1 (5 bases). With 0 bases removed from V and 8 bases from J, the gap between germline ends came to 16 bases. The CDR3 consists of 14 residues. Germline loops: CDR1 GTSNPN, CDR2 SVGIG (reference sequence). CDR3 DNA: TGTGCCTGGAGTGTACTCAGGGTCCTCGAGGGCTACACCTTC. Amino acid sequence: CAWSVLRVLEGYTF.

The chain links TRBV28 to TRBJ1-5; D uncertain. Germline V gives CDR1 MDHEN, CDR2 SYDVKM. This CDR3 spans 14 amino acids. Trimming took off 6 bases at V and 7 bases at J, with 16 bases between the two ends. CDR3 coding DNA: TGTGCCAGCAGGACCCCTGCAGGTAGGCAGCCCCAGCATTTT. Protein product: CASRTPAGRQPQHF.

This chain connects TRBV18 to TRBJ1-6; tentative D call: TRBD1 (6 bases). Trimming took off 2 bases at V and 0 bases at J, with 11 bases between the two ends. Germline CDR1 and CDR2: KGHSH and LQKENI. The CDR3 runs 17 residues. The CDR3 nucleotides read TGTGCCAGCTCACCAGGGGGCCTGAGCTCCTATAATTCACCCCTCCACTTT. This encodes CASSPGGLSSYNSPLHF.

This chain joins TRBV5-6 and TRBJ1-1; 7 positions agree with TRBD1. Germline assignment: CDR1 SGHDT and CDR2 YYEEEE. The V gene end was trimmed by 3 bases and the J gene end by 8 bases; junction bases not matched to a gene: 10. The CDR3 totals 14 residues. CDR3 sequence reads: CASSWGHRGEEAFF. The CDR3 coding sequence is TGTGCCAGCAGCTGGGGACACAGGGGCGAGGAAGCTTTCTTT.

This clone has just a few counts. The V gene is TRBV25-1, the J gene TRBJ2-2; D not certain. CDR1 MGHDK and CDR2 SYGVNS come from the germline V gene. The CDR3 has 14 residues. With 4 bases removed from V and 5 bases from J, the gap between germline ends came to 11 bases. The CDR3 coding sequence is TGTGCCAGCAGTGTACTACCACTAACCGGGGAGCTGTTTTTT. It codes for CASSVLPLTGELFF.

V usage is TRBV27 and J usage is TRBJ2-2, with D possibly TRBD2 on 6 matching bases. The CDR3 length is 15 residues. V shed 7 bases and J shed 3 bases, with 15 bases lying between them. Looked up from germline, CDR1 is MNHEY and CDR2 is SMNVEV (reference sequence). Here the CDR3 DNA reads TGTGCCAGCAAGTGGGCGGGGCGAGACACCGGGGAGCTGTTTTTT. Its protein product is CASKWAGRDTGELFF.

V and J are TRBV12-3 or TRBV12-4 and TRBJ2-3, with no clear D. This CDR3 has 13 residues. Trimming removed 1 base from V and 4 bases from J, with 6 bases in between. CDR3 in amino acids: CASSLGGADTQYF. In DNA form, the CDR3 reads TGTGCCAGCAGTTTAGGAGGAGCAGATACGCAGTATTTT.

V gene TRBV5-1 combines with J gene TRBJ2-3, with D maybe TRBD2 (6 bases). The CDR3 contains 16 residues. CDR1 and CDR2 from the germline V gene are SGHRS and YFSETQ. Trimming removed 1 base at V and 3 bases at J, with 15 bases between. CDR3 nucleotide sequence: TGCGCCAGCAGCTTGCCCAGCGGGTTTGGGACAGATACGCAGTATTTT. Its protein is CASSLPSGFGTDTQYF.

This clone is a singleton in its sample. In DNA, the CDR3 is TGTGCCAGCAGTTACAGGCGCCTCGGGTGGTACACCTTC. Amino acids: CASSYRRLGWYTF. The V and J genes are TRBV27 and TRBJ1-2, with D possibly being TRBD1 (5 bases). V lost 4 bases and J lost 11, with 17 bases in between. Germline V gene sequence: CDR1 MNHEY, CDR2 SMNVEV (reference sequence). This CDR3 has 13 amino acids.

This chain uses TRBV13 with TRBJ1-3; TRBD1 might be the D (5 bases). The CDR3 extends over 16 amino acids. The V and J ends lost 2 bases and 1 base respectively, with 12 bases between them. CDR1 PRHDT and CDR2 FYEKMQ come from the germline V gene (reference sequence). The DNA for the CDR3 is TGTGCCAGCAGCTTACAGGGCCCGCTGTCTGGAAACACCATATATTTT. Translated, it gives CASSLQGPLSGNTIYF. Combining the CDR3 with reference TRBV13 and TRBJ1-3 gives the whole variable domain AAGVIQSPRHLIKEKRETATLKCYPIPRHDTVYWYQQGPGQDPQFLISFYEKMQSDKGSIPDRFSAQQFSDYHSELNMSSLELGDSALYFCASSLQGPLSGNTIYFGEGSWLTVV.

This clone was counted between two and nine times. The rearrangement joins TRBV11-2 to TRBJ1-2; D might be TRBD1 (6 bases). Germline values: CDR1 SGHAT, CDR2 FQNNGV. V lost 5 bases and J lost 8, with 15 bases in between. The CDR3 is 13 residues long. The DNA for the CDR3 is TGTGCCAGCAGCCACTACAGGGTCGGGGGCTACACCTTC. Translating gives CASSHYRVGGYTF.

The chain combines TRBV11-2 with TRBJ2-1; tentatively, D is TRBD1 (5 bases). CDR3 length: 13 amino acids. In germline, CDR1 is SGHAT, CDR2 FQNNGV. The V end was cut by 3 bases, the J end by 8 bases, with 11 bases between. The CDR3, as DNA: TGTGCCAGCAGCTTCTCCAGGGCCTATGAGCAGTTCTTC. It yields the protein CASSFSRAYEQFF.

The chain is built from TRBV6-2 or TRBV6-3 and TRBJ1-5, with no clear D. V lost 6 bases, J lost 6 bases, and 12 bases lay in between. This CDR3 has 13 amino acids. Germline loops: CDR1 MNHEY, CDR2 SVGEGT. Here the CDR3 DNA reads TGTGCCAGCAGCCTTGGAGGGCTTCAGCCCCAGCATTTT. It yields the protein CASSLGGLQPQHF.

The V and J genes are TRBV29-1 and TRBJ1-1; D is undetermined. Germline V gene lookup returns CDR1 SQVTM and CDR2 ANQGSEA. Trimming removed 2 bases at V and 8 bases at J, with 9 bases between. The CDR3 covers 11 residues. The CDR3 sequence is CSVERPEEAFF. CDR3 DNA: TGCAGCGTTGAACGGCCGGAGGAAGCTTTCTTT.

V and J are TRBV9 and TRBJ2-3; a weak D match, TRBD2 (6 bases). V lost 0 bases and J lost 4, with 9 bases in between. Germline CDR1 is SGDLS and CDR2 is YYNGEE. CDR3 length: 14 amino acids. Written as DNA, the CDR3 is TGTGCCAGCAGCGTAGATCAGCGGGCAGATACGCAGTATTTT. This translates into CASSVDQRADTQYF.